This T cell receptor beta chain stems from a study of early T cells in non-severe SARS-CoV-2 infection. In the study overall: Sequencing was performed on bulk RNA from unsorted whole blood, leaving chains unpaired.

Each cDNA molecule carried a unique molecular identifier. TCRdb called the 5' RACE reads again in MiXCR, with one record for every CDR3 protein. The repertoire holds under 70,000 distinct CDR3 sequences, with 11% as singletons. The study, taken as a whole, reports: Matching results from VDJdb favored anti-spike CD8 responses, leaving private and CD4 specificities undetected.

This CDR3 spans 14 amino acids. CDR1 is SGHVS, CDR2 FQNEAQ, per germline. Remarks on this clonotype: Its antigen is currently unknown. An end of the junction does not agree with germline; a read error may underlie this.

The chain has TRBV7-8 and TRBJ1-6, with D hard to call. This TCR was recovered from an adult who was a healthcare worker with PCR-confirmed SARS-CoV-2 infection or an uninfected control (not recorded which). Sequencing used whole blood. In DNA, the CDR3 is TGTGCCAGCAGCTTAGGAGGGATTGTTTCACCCCTCCATTTT. Its translation: CASSLGGIVSPLHF.